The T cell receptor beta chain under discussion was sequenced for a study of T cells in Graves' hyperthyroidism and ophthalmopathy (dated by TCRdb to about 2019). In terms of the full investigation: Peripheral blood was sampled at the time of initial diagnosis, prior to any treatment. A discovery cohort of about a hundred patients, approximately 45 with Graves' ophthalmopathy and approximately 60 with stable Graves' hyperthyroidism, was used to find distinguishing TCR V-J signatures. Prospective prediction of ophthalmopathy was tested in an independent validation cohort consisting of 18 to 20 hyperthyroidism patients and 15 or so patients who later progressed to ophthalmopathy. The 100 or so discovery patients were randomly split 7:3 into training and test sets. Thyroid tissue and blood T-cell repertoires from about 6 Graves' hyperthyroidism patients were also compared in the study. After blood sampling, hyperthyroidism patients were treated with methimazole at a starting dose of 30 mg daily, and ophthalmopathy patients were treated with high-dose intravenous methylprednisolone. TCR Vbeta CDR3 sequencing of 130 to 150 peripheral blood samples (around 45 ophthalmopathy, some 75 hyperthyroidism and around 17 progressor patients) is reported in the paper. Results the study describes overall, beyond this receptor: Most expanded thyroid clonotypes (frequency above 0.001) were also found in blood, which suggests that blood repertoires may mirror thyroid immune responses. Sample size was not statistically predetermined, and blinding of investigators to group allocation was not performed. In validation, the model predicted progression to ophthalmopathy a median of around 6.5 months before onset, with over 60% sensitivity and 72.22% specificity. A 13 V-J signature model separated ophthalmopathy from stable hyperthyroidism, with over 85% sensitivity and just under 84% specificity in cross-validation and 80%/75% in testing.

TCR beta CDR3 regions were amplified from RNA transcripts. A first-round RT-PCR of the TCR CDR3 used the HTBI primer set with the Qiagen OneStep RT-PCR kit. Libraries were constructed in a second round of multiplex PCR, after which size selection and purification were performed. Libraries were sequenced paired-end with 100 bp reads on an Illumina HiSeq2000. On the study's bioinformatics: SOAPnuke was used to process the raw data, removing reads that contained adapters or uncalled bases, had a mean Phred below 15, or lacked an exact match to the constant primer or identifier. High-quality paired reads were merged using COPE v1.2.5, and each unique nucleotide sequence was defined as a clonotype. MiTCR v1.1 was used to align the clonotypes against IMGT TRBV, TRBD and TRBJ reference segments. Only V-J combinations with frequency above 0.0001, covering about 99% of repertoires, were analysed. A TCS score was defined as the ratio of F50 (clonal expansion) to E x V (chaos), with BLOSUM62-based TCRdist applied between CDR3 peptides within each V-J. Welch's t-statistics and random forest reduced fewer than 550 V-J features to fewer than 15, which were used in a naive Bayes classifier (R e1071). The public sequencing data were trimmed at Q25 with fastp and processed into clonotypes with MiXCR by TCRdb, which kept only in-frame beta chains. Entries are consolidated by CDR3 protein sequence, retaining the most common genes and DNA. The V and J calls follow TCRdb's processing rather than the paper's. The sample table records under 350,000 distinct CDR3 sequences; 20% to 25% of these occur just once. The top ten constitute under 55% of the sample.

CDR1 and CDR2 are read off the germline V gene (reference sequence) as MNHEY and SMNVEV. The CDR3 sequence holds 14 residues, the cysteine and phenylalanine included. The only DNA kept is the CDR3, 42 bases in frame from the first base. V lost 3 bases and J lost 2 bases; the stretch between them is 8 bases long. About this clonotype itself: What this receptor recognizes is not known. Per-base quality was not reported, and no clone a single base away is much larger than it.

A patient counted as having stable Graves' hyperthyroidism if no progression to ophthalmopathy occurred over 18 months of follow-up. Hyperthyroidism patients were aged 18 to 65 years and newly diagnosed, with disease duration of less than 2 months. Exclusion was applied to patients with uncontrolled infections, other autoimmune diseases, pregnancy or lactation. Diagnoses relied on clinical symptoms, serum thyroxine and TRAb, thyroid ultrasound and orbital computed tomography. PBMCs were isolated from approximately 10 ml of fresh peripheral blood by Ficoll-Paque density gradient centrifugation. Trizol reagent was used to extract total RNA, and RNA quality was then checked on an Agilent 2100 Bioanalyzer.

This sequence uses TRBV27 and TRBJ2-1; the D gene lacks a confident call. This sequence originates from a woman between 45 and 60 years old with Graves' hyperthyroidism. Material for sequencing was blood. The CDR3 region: CASSLFKPYNEQFF. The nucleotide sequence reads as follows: TGTGCCAGCAGTTTGTTCAAGCCCTACAATGAGCAGTTCTTC.